Following are 32 T cell receptor beta chains from one sample sequenced in a study of T cell clonotyping in hematopoietic cell transplantation. Generated by immunoSEQ multiplex PCR, the TCRdb table keeps only in-frame clones and is missing some. The data show around 15,000 clones, with around 55% seen just once and about 11% held by the top ten. Sequenced material: PBMCs, taken 30 days after allogeneic stem cell transplant. The receptors were gathered from a male patient in his fifties or sixties who had an allogeneic stem cell transplant from an unrelated donor, so T cells may come from the graft donor. Some clones in this sample may be carry-over from other donors' samples.

This clone has more than one count but fewer than ten. The chain joins TRBV7-6 to TRBJ1-2; 8 positions match TRBD1. CDR1 is SGHVS and CDR2 is FNYEAQ in the germline V gene. The ends lost 5 bases at V and 4 bases at J; junction bases unmatched: 6. The CDR3 loop spans 14 amino acids. The CDR3 protein is CASSLGQGGYGYTF. CDR3 bases: TGTGCCAGCAGCCTTGGACAGGGCGGCTATGGCTACACCTTC.

The chain carries TRBV1 and TRBJ2-2; the table's D call, TRBD2, was not checked against the DNA. TRBV1 is a pseudogene segment. CDR3 size: 17 residues. CDR3 protein: CTSSQDPASGNTGELFF. DNA for the CDR3: TGCACCAGCAGCCAAGATCCCGCTAGCGGGAACACCGGGGAGCTGTTTTTT.

The V and J genes are TRBV19 and TRBJ1-2; D might be TRBD1 (5 bases). This CDR3 has 14 residues. Looked up from germline, CDR1 is LNHDA and CDR2 is SQIVND (reference sequence). V was cut by 3 bases and J by 7 bases, with 15 bases left in between. The CDR3 DNA follows: TGTGCCAGTAGTATGGGGCCTTCCATACGTGGCTACACCTTC. Its translation is CASSMGPSIRGYTF. The variable domain in full, with the rest retrieved from reference TRBV19 and TRBJ1-2, is DGGITQSPKYLFRKEGQNVTLSCEQNLNHDAMYWYRQDPGQGLRLIYYSQIVNDFQKGDIAEGYSVSREKKESFPLTVTSAQKNPTAFYLCASSMGPSIRGYTFGSGTRLTVV.

The rearrangement links TRBV5-6 to TRBJ2-5, with D hard to call. Germline lookup yields CDR1 SGHDT and CDR2 YYEEEE. The ends were cut back, 0 bases at V and 2 bases at J, with 8 bases in the middle. The CDR3 length is 14 residues. The CDR3 reads CASSLAAQQETQYF. The CDR3 DNA reads as TGTGCCAGCAGCTTGGCGGCCCAACAAGAGACCCAGTACTTC.

This rearrangement joins TRBV27 to TRBJ1-6, with TRBD1 identical over 8 bases. This CDR3 is built from 15 residues. With 2 bases clipped from V and 12 bases from J, the junction kept 9 bases outside the gene matches. From germline, CDR1 is MNHEY and CDR2 SMNVEV (reference sequence). The CDR3 sequence is CASSLGGQGAIPLHF. CDR3 bases: TGTGCCAGCAGTTTAGGTGGGCAGGGGGCCATACCCCTCCACTTT.

The table lists this clone with a count of one. This chain links TRBV28 with TRBJ1-2; tentative D call: TRBD1 (6 bases). The CDR3 is made up of 15 amino acids. Germline CDR1 and CDR2: MDHEN and SYDVKM. Between the trimmed V and J ends, which lost 5 bases and 5 bases, there was a span of 18 bases. CDR3 sequence: CASSALEDRPYGYTF. CDR3 coding DNA: TGTGCCAGCAGTGCCCTTGAGGACAGACCGTATGGCTACACCTTC.

This clone was recorded once. The chain has TRBV30 and TRBJ1-6, with D possibly matching TRBD1 (5 bases). Germline V gene sequence: CDR1 GTSNPN, CDR2 SVGIG (reference sequence). The CDR3 totals 13 residues. Trimming cost V 4 bases and J 7 bases, with 11 bases left between them. The CDR3 region is CAWKTRENSPLHF. The CDR3 DNA is TGTGCCTGGAAAACCAGGGAGAATTCACCCCTCCACTTT. Full variable domain (outside the CDR3, taken from reference TRBV30 and TRBJ1-6): SQTIHQWPATLVQPVGSPLSLECTVEGTSNPNLYWYRQAAGRGLQLLFYSVGIGQISSEVPQNLSASRPQDRQFILSSKKLLLSDSGFYLCAWKTRENSPLHFGNGTRLTVT.

This chain links TRBV6-6 with TRBJ1-1; D is perhaps TRBD1 (5 bases). The CDR3 is made up of 16 amino acids. The germline V gene encodes CDR1 MNHNY and CDR2 SVGAGI (reference sequence). The V end was cut by 1 base, the J end by 4 bases, with 16 bases between. The chain's CDR3 is CASSYWGEGSGTEAFF. The CDR3 DNA follows: TGTGCCAGCAGTTACTGGGGGGAAGGAAGCGGCACTGAAGCTTTCTTT.

The table lists this clone with a few counts. This rearrangement joins TRBV30 to TRBJ2-5; 13 positions agree with TRBD2. The CDR3 has 15 amino acids. Germline CDR1 and CDR2: GTSNPN and SVGIG (reference sequence). Trimming at V came to 5 bases and at J to 4 bases, leaving 7 bases not matched to a gene. Here the CDR3 DNA reads TGTGCCTGGCTTAGGACTAGCGGGGGAGGAGAGACCCAGTACTTC. Translated: CAWLRTSGGGETQYF. Full variable domain (remainder filled in from reference TRBV30 and TRBJ2-5): SQTIHQWPATLVQPVGSPLSLECTVEGTSNPNLYWYRQAAGRGLQLLFYSVGIGQISSEVPQNLSASRPQDRQFILSSKKLLLSDSGFYLCAWLRTSGGGETQYFGPGTRLLVL.

The chain employs TRBV29-1 and TRBJ2-7; perhaps TRBD1 as D (5 bases). Germline-derived CDR1 and CDR2 are SQVTM and ANQGSEA. The germline V and J ends were trimmed by 2 bases and 4 bases, with 6 bases remaining between them. This CDR3 is built from 11 residues. The CDR3 bases are TGCAGCGTTGAATCAGGGTACGAGCAGTACTTC. As protein: CSVESGYEQYF.

This chain uses TRBV4-3 with TRBJ1-6; D might be TRBD1 (6 bases). The V and J ends lost 0 bases and 13 bases respectively, with 16 bases between them. This CDR3 is 15 amino acids long. The V gene's germline CDR1 is LGHNA and CDR2 YSLEER. The CDR3 nucleotides are TGCGCCAGCAGCCAAGAGTTGGACAGTGTGGAGCCCCTCCACTTT. Translation: CASSQELDSVEPLHF.

The chain uses TRBV28 and TRBJ1-5, with D unresolved. Germline CDR1 MDHEN, CDR2 SYDVKM. The V end lost 6 bases, the J end lost 1 base, and 4 bases lay between the germline ends. The CDR3 contains 12 residues. This chain's CDR3 is CASRISNQPQHF. The DNA of the CDR3 is TGTGCCAGCAGGATAAGCAATCAGCCCCAGCATTTT.

The V gene is TRBV30, the J gene TRBJ2-3; 14 nucleotides line up with TRBD2. The V gene end was trimmed by 2 bases and the J gene end by 6 bases; junction bases not matched to a gene: 7. In germline, CDR1 is GTSNPN, CDR2 SVGIG (reference sequence). This CDR3 is 16 amino acids long. Here the CDR3 reads CAWSSGLAGAGDTQYF. In DNA, the CDR3 is TGTGCCTGGAGTTCGGGACTAGCGGGAGCGGGCGATACGCAGTATTTT.

V gene TRBV7-8 combines with J gene TRBJ1-5, with unresolved D. V was trimmed by 5 bases and J by 3 bases, leaving 17 bases between them. The CDR3 has 16 residues. Germline assignment: CDR1 SGHVS and CDR2 FQNEAQ. The DNA of the CDR3 is TGTGCCAGCAGCCCTCAGACCCAGCGGGACAATCAGCCCCAGCATTTT. As protein: CASSPQTQRDNQPQHF.

Relative to its sample, this clone is medium-sized. The gene calls are TRBV7-2 and TRBJ2-7; tentatively, D is TRBD2 (6 bases). V gave up 5 bases and J gave up 3 bases, with 17 bases separating them. From germline, CDR1 is SGHTA and CDR2 FQGNSA. The CDR3 spans 15 residues. The CDR3: CASSQHGGGGYEQYF. As DNA, the CDR3 is TGTGCCAGCAGCCAACATGGGGGAGGTGGCTACGAGCAGTACTTC.

V usage is TRBV30 and J usage is TRBJ1-2; D is unresolved. Germline V gene sequence: CDR1 GTSNPN, CDR2 SVGIG (reference sequence). V was trimmed by 0 bases and J by 8 bases, leaving 16 bases between them. The CDR3 covers 14 residues. In DNA, the CDR3 is TGTGCCTGGAGTGTAGACGATCAGCCAGGAGGCTACACCTTC. This translates into CAWSVDDQPGGYTF.

This clone was detected a few times. The rearrangement joins TRBV7-9 to TRBJ1-1, with no clear D. CDR3 length: 13 amino acids. Deletions cut 6 bases from V and 2 bases from J, with 10 bases between. Per germline, CDR1 SEHNR and CDR2 FQNEAQ (reference sequence). The CDR3 is CASSFDINTEAFF. The CDR3, as DNA: TGTGCCAGCAGTTTCGACATCAACACTGAAGCTTTCTTT.

Turning to this clone: Mismatch with germline at one junction end may stem from a read error. The V and J genes are TRBV4-2 and TRBJ1-2; TRBD1 matches 7 bases. From germline, CDR1 is LGHNA and CDR2 YNFKEQ. This CDR3 has 15 amino acids. The DNA for the CDR3 is TGTGCCAGCGGCCAAGATGACAGGGAGCCCTATGGCTACACCTTC. Amino acid sequence: CASGQDDREPYGYTF.

The chain's CDR3 is CAWSATSKETQYF. The DNA of the CDR3 is TGTGCCTGGAGTGCTACCTCAAAAGAGACCCAGTACTTC. This chain uses TRBV30 with TRBJ2-5, with no clear D. V was trimmed by 1 base and J by 3 bases, leaving 9 bases between them. CDR1 GTSNPN and CDR2 SVGIG come from the germline V gene (reference sequence). This CDR3 is 13 amino acids long.

V usage is TRBV5-1 and J usage is TRBJ2-2; tentatively, D is TRBD1 (5 bases). The V end was cut by 0 bases, the J end by 13 bases, with 16 bases between. This CDR3 comprises 14 residues. Germline V CDR1 and CDR2: SGHRS, YFSETQ. Written as DNA, the CDR3 is TGCGCCAGCAGCTTGGATTCTTGGGCAGGGTTGCTGTTTTTT. Amino acids: CASSLDSWAGLLFF.

V gene TRBV7-3 combines with J gene TRBJ1-2; the D is unclear. This CDR3 comprises 14 residues. V lost 1 base to trimming and J lost 2 bases, with 8 bases between them. Germline V gene lookup returns CDR1 SGHTA and CDR2 FQGTGA. CDR3 region: CASSLIAGNYGYTF. The CDR3 bases are TGTGCCAGCAGCTTAATTGCGGGGAACTATGGCTACACCTTC.

This clone was counted once. This chain joins TRBV30 and TRBJ2-1, with a possible D match to TRBD2 (5 bases). The V gene lost 0 bases and the J gene lost 2 bases, with 14 bases spanning the gap. Germline lookup yields CDR1 GTSNPN and CDR2 SVGIG (reference sequence). This CDR3 is built from 16 residues. The CDR3 nucleotides read TGTGCCTGGAGTGTAATGCGAACACTAGCCTACAATGAGCAGTTCTTC. This translates into CAWSVMRTLAYNEQFF.

The chain uses TRBV30 and TRBJ2-7; 7 nucleotides line up with TRBD2. The junction had 4 bases not matched to a gene; V was cut back by 0 bases and J by 2 bases. The length of the CDR3 is 14 residues. Germline CDR1 is GTSNPN and CDR2 is SVGIG (reference sequence). The CDR3: CAWSVGGRAYEQYF. CDR3 bases: TGTGCCTGGAGTGTGGGTGGGAGGGCCTACGAGCAGTACTTC.

This clone occurred once. The chain couples TRBV4-1 to TRBJ2-7; maybe TRBD1 (6 bases). Germline CDR1 reads MGHRA; CDR2 reads YSYEKL. Trimming cost V 1 base and J 3 bases, with 10 bases left between them. The CDR3 extends over 14 amino acids. In DNA form, the CDR3 reads TGCGCCAGCAGCCAAGTTAAGGACAGCTACGAGCAGTACTTC. Encoded protein: CASSQVKDSYEQYF.

The V call is TRBV30, the J call TRBJ2-5; weak D call: TRBD1 (6 bases). The tail of the sequence fits TRBJ2-7 better, so the J call may be wrong. This CDR3 has 13 amino acids. Germline lookup yields CDR1 GTSNPN and CDR2 SVGIG (reference sequence). The CDR3 coding sequence is TGTGCCTGGAGTTACAGGGAAGACGGCGAGCAGTACTTC. Translating gives CAWSYREDGEQYF.

With respect to this clone: The junction does not match germline at one end; this may be a read error. The chain couples TRBV28 to TRBJ1-5; TRBD1 matches at 8 bases. The germline V gene has CDR1 MDHEN and CDR2 SYDVKM. This CDR3 has 17 amino acids. As DNA, the CDR3 is TGTGCCAGCGGTTTCTTCAGGGGGCGAAAGAGCAATCAGCCCCAGCATTTT. Translated: CASGFFRGRKSNQPQHF.

The genes are TRBV19 and TRBJ2-5, with TRBD1 matching 7 bases. With 4 bases clipped from V and 4 bases from J, the junction kept 6 bases outside the gene matches. Germline CDR1 reads LNHDA; CDR2 reads SQIVND (reference sequence). The CDR3 has 14 amino acids. The CDR3 sequence is CASSTRQGAETQYF. In nucleotides, the CDR3 is TGTGCCAGTAGTACTCGACAGGGCGCAGAGACCCAGTACTTC.

The chain employs TRBV6-5 and TRBJ1-2; no reliable D call. CDR1 is MNHEY and CDR2 is SVGAGI in the germline V gene. The germline V and J ends were trimmed by 2 bases and 4 bases, with 8 bases remaining between them. The CDR3 totals 13 residues. CDR3 region: CASSYPGSYGYTF. CDR3 sequence (DNA): TGTGCCAGCAGTTACCCGGGTAGCTATGGCTACACCTTC.

In its sample, this clone was seen a few times. The chain joins TRBV5-4 to TRBJ1-1, with 7 bases aligning to TRBD1. J was trimmed by 6 bases and V by 3 bases; bases with no gene match: 11. The CDR3 spans 15 residues. CDR1 SGHNT and CDR2 YYREEE come from the germline V gene (reference sequence). The CDR3 loop is CASSSIPDRVAEAFF. The CDR3 DNA reads as TGTGCCAGCAGCTCGATACCCGACAGGGTCGCTGAAGCTTTCTTT.

The chain is built from TRBV30 and TRBJ1-1; D not certain. The CDR3 sequence is 12 residues long. The V gene lost 3 bases and the J gene lost 2 bases, with 7 bases spanning the gap. Per the germline V gene, CDR1 is GTSNPN and CDR2 is SVGIG (reference sequence). CDR3 sequence: CAWRPRNTEAFF. The CDR3 bases are TGTGCCTGGAGGCCCAGAAACACTGAAGCTTTCTTT.

V and J are TRBV11-3 and TRBJ2-2; D is possibly TRBD1 (6 bases). Per the germline V gene, CDR1 is SGHNT and CDR2 is YENEEA. The CDR3 is made up of 14 amino acids. Trimming took 8 bases from V and 2 from J, leaving 12 bases between them. The CDR3 DNA follows: TGTGCCAGCGGACGGGACACCAACACCGGGGAGCTGTTTTTT. This translates into CASGRDTNTGELFF.

A note on this clone: Germline and junction disagree at one end, which may indicate a read error. The V and J genes are TRBV27 and TRBJ2-2; D is undetermined. Germline loops: CDR1 MNHEY, CDR2 SMNVEV (reference sequence). The CDR3 runs 11 residues. CDR3 DNA sequence: TGTGCCAGCAGCAACACTGGGGAGCTGTTTTTT. Residues: CASSNTGELFF.